Shown below are 8 T cell receptor beta chains from a single sample sequenced in a study of blood T cell repertoires in COVID-19 (TCRdb year 2020). Library preparation was by the immunoSEQ multiplex PCR assay. TCRdb's version of the immuneACCESS table is confined to in-frame rearrangements and falls short of the full clone set. An unresolved V gene accounts for under half of the shortfall where checked; the remainder is of unknown origin. Here the sample has 80,000 to 100,000 clones; approximately 90% occur a single time. The leading ten clones occupy about 1.8% of the sample. Sequenced sample: peripheral blood. These TCRs come from a human donor with active COVID-19. The donor label of this sample is uncertain.

CDR3 bases: TGTGCCAGCAGCGGGACAGAAGCTAACTATGGCTACACCTTC. Its translation is CASSGTEANYGYTF. This chain links TRBV7-9 with TRBJ1-2, with TRBD1 matching 7 bases. Germline V gene sequence: CDR1 SEHNR, CDR2 FQNEAQ (reference sequence). V lost 5 bases and J lost 0; bases outside the gene matches: 3. The CDR3 is 14 amino acids.

The chain has TRBV15 and TRBJ1-5, with unresolved D. Trimming shortened V by 5 bases and J by 6 bases, and 11 bases separated the two germline ends. The CDR3 length is 13 residues. Germline CDR1 reads LNHNV; CDR2 reads YYDKDF (reference sequence). CDR3 bases: TGTGCCACCAGCGGCCGAGCGGGTCAGCCCCAGCATTTT. It encodes CATSGRAGQPQHF.

This chain connects TRBV13 to TRBJ1-1; TRBD1 matches at 7 bases. This CDR3 has 17 residues. The ends lost 5 bases at V and 5 bases at J; junction bases unmatched: 17. Germline V gene lookup returns CDR1 PRHDT and CDR2 FYEKMQ (reference sequence). The CDR3 bases are TGTGCCAGCAGCGCAAACCCCTTTGACAGGGCGGGGACTGAAGCTTTCTTT. Translated: CASSANPFDRAGTEAFF.

The rearrangement joins TRBV4-3 to TRBJ2-3; 8 bases align to TRBD2. This CDR3 has 19 residues. V was pared by 3 bases and J by 0 bases, with 14 bases of the junction left unmatched. Per the germline V gene, CDR1 is LGHNA and CDR2 is YSLEER. CDR3 region: CASSHSRNSGARSTDTQYF. The CDR3 DNA follows: TGCGCCAGCAGCCATTCCCGGAATAGCGGGGCACGTAGCACAGATACGCAGTATTTT.

The chain is built from TRBV5-4 and TRBJ1-6; no definite D call. The CDR3 sequence is 12 residues long. CDR1 is SGHNT and CDR2 is YYREEE in the germline V gene (reference sequence). The V and J ends lost 7 bases and 3 bases respectively, with 5 bases between them. This CDR3 reads CASRGYNSPLHF. The DNA for the CDR3 is TGTGCCAGCCGGGGCTATAATTCACCCCTCCACTTT.

The genes are TRBV6-5 and TRBJ2-2; TRBD2 is a possible D gene (6 bases). The CDR3 loop spans 14 amino acids. Per germline, CDR1 MNHEY and CDR2 SVGAGI. Between the trimmed V and J ends, which lost 7 bases and 6 bases, there was a span of 15 bases. CDR3 sequence: CASTPMGGPGELFF. DNA of the CDR3: TGTGCCAGCACCCCCATGGGGGGTCCCGGGGAGCTGTTTTTT.

The rearrangement uses TRBV7-6 and TRBJ1-4, with 8 positions matching TRBD1. V trimming: 1 base; J trimming: 3 bases; junction bases outside the gene matches: 4. Germline CDR1 SGHVS, CDR2 FNYEAQ. The CDR3 is made up of 16 amino acids. For the CDR3, the DNA is TGTGCCAGCAGCTTAGGGACAGGGAGCTCTAATGAAAAACTGTTTTTT. Translating it yields CASSLGTGSSNEKLFF.

V usage is TRBV12-3 or TRBV12-4 and J usage is TRBJ2-3; D remains unclear. CDR3 size: 13 residues. V was pared by 7 bases and J by 7 bases, with 15 bases between. The CDR3 DNA follows: TGTGCCAGCACACCTCCTCGAAGCCATACGCAGTATTTT. Translating it yields CASTPPRSHTQYF.